This TCR beta chain was obtained from a study of T cell responses to AZD1222 COVID-19 vaccine. TCRdb's table, derived via immunoSEQ multiplex PCR, lists solely in-frame clones and lacks some. The sample includes under 70,000 clones, roughly 84% of them seen just once. Germline V gene lookup returns CDR1 SGHTA and CDR2 FQGNSA. V was clipped by 1 base and J by 8 bases; unmatched bases: 13. The CDR3 is 17 amino acids. The receptor was derived from an adult in good health. This sample comprised peripheral blood, obtained on day 0 of AZD1222 vaccination. The V gene is TRBV7-2, the J gene TRBJ2-1; 8 bases line up with TRBD1. CDR3 residues: CASSLVMGGQGGHEQFF. The CDR3 DNA reads as TGTGCCAGCAGCTTAGTAATGGGTGGACAGGGAGGCCATGAGCAGTTCTTC. Supplemented by reference TRBV7-2 and TRBJ2-1, the full variable domain reads GAGVSQSPSNKVTEKGKDVELRCDPISGHTALYWYRQSLGQGLEFLIYFQGNSAPDKSGLPSDRFSAERTGGSVSTLTIQRTQQEDSAVYLCASSLVMGGQGGHEQFFGPGTRLTVL.